These 6 T cell receptor beta chains were all obtained from the same sample, sequenced in a study of shared clonotypes between healthy human individuals. Here immunoSEQ multiplex PCR was the method, and the copy in TCRdb shows in-frame clones only, minus some. Of 1,100,000 or so clones in the sample, about four fifths were seen once. Sequencing was done on a sample of memory CD4+ T cells from PBMCs. Sample subset: CD45RA-negative fraction. These receptor sequences come from a young man in good health. Some clones in this sample may be carry-over from other donors' samples.

The CDR3, as DNA: TGTGCCAGCAGCCAAGAATGGTTCATGAACACTGAAGCTTTCTTT. This sequence encodes CASSQEWFMNTEAFF. The chain links TRBV4-2 to TRBJ1-1; no definite D call. The CDR3 totals 15 residues. Per the germline V gene, CDR1 is LGHNA and CDR2 is YNFKEQ. The V end was cut by 0 bases, the J end by 0 bases, with 8 bases between.

The V and J genes are TRBV2 and TRBJ1-2; TRBD1 matches 7 bases. V shed 5 bases, J shed 8 bases, and the junction held 5 bases outside the gene matches. The germline CDR1 and CDR2 sequences are SNHLY and FYNNEI. The CDR3 spans 12 residues. CDR3 region: CASSRQGGGYTF. The CDR3 DNA is TGTGCCAGCAGTAGACAGGGAGGAGGCTACACCTTC.

This clone was observed a few times. The identical CDR3 is also encoded by other nucleotide sequences in the sample. In nucleotides, the CDR3 is TGCGCCAGCAGCTTAGGTAGCGGTCCCTCCTACGAGCAGTACTTC. Translation: CASSLGSGPSYEQYF. J is TRBJ2-7 and V is TRBV5-1, with a weak D call TRBD2 (6 bases). Germline CDR1 SGHRS, CDR2 YFSETQ. The CDR3 has 15 amino acids. V lost 2 bases, J lost 0 bases, and 12 bases lay in between. The entire variable domain, with the rest obtained from reference TRBV5-1 and TRBJ2-7, is as follows: KAGVTQTPRYLIKTRGQQVTLSCSPISGHRSVSWYQQTPGQGLQFLFEYFSETQRNKGNFPGRFSGRQFSNSRSEMNVSTLELGDSALYLCASSLGSGPSYEQYFGPGTRLTVT.

This clone was detected once. The chain uses TRBV19 and TRBJ1-2; D is ambiguous. The CDR3 is 13 amino acids. Germline CDR1 is LNHDA and CDR2 is SQIVND (reference sequence). Trimming cost V 5 bases and J 4 bases, with 11 bases left between them. This chain's CDR3 is CASSPNEAYGYTF. DNA of the CDR3: TGTGCCAGTAGTCCCAATGAGGCCTATGGCTACACCTTC.

The V gene is TRBV4-1, the J gene TRBJ2-5, with D unclear. CDR1 is MGHRA, CDR2 YSYEKL, per germline. Trimming stripped 1 base from V and 1 base from J, with 4 bases between. The length of the CDR3 is 13 residues. For the CDR3, the DNA is TGCGCCAGCAGCCAAGTTATCCAAGAGACCCAGTACTTC. The encoded protein is CASSQVIQETQYF.

V usage is TRBV11-2 and J usage is TRBJ2-5, with D possibly being TRBD2 (6 bases). Trimming took 3 bases from V and 1 from J, leaving 15 bases between them. This CDR3 is built from 16 residues. Germline V gives CDR1 SGHAT, CDR2 FQNNGV. The CDR3 loop is CASSFLASGSQETQYF. DNA for the CDR3: TGTGCCAGCAGCTTCCTAGCGTCTGGGTCCCAAGAGACCCAGTACTTC.